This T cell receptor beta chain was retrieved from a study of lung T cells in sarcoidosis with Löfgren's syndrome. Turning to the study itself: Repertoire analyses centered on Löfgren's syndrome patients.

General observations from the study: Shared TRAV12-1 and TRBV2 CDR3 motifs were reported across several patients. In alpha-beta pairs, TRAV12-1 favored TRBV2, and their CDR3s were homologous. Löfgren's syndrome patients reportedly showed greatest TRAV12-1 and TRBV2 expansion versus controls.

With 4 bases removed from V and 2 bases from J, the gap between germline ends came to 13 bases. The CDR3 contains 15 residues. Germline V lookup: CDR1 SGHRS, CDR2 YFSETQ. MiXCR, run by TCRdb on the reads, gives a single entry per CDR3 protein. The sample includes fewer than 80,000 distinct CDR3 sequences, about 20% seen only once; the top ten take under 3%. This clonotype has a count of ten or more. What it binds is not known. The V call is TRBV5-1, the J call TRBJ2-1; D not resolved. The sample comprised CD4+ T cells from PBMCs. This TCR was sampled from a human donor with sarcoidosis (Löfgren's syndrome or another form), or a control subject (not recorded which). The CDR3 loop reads CASSAYLRAYNEQFF. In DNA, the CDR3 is TGCGCCAGCAGCGCTTACTTAAGGGCCTACAATGAGCAGTTCTTC.